This is a list of T cell receptor beta chains from one sample in a study of identical twins. TCRdb passed the 5' RACE reads through MiXCR, listing each CDR3 protein once. The data show about 660,000 distinct CDR3 sequences, approximately 9% seen once. The sample also formed part of further work on yellow fever vaccine responses in identical twins.

The sample was PBMCs. These receptors were collected from a woman under 30 in good health. CDR3s include the opening cysteine and the closing phenylalanine or tryptophan. Fields, in order: J gene, D gene, V gene, clone size, CDR3 length, CDR3 DNA, CDR3 protein. A D gene is named only where the DNA matches it firmly. Clone size is shown for a subset of rows, as once, few, many or a class of expanded clone.

j_call: TRBJ2-7
d_call: -
v_call: TRBV25-1
clone_size: -
cdr3_length: 13
cdr3_nt: TGTGCCAGCAGTGCCTTGGCCGAGGACGAGCAGTACTTC
cdr3_aa: CASSALAEDEQYF

j_call: TRBJ2-2
d_call: -
v_call: TRBV6-2/TRBV6-3
clone_size: -
cdr3_length: 13
cdr3_nt: TGTGCCACGTGGGAAGGACCCACCGGGGAGCTGTTTTTT
cdr3_aa: CATWEGPTGELFF

j_call: TRBJ2-1
d_call: -
v_call: TRBV11-2
clone_size: -
cdr3_length: 13
cdr3_nt: TGTGCCAGCAGCCTCCTCCCAGGGTTTGAGCAGTTCTTC
cdr3_aa: CASSLLPGFEQFF

j_call: TRBJ2-7
d_call: -
v_call: TRBV13
clone_size: -
cdr3_length: 16
cdr3_nt: TGTGCCAGCAGCTTTCTGTATGAGGGAGAGACCTACGAGCAGTACTTC
cdr3_aa: CASSFLYEGETYEQYF

j_call: TRBJ2-1
d_call: TRBD2
v_call: TRBV7-9
clone_size: many
cdr3_length: 16
cdr3_nt: TGTGCCAGCAGCTCATCTAGCGGGTTCTCCTACAATGAGCAGTTCTTC
cdr3_aa: CASSSSSGFSYNEQFF

j_call: TRBJ2-7
d_call: -
v_call: TRBV30
clone_size: few
cdr3_length: 13
cdr3_nt: TGTGCCTGGAGTGTAGTGGGACTCTCCGAGCAGTACTTC
cdr3_aa: CAWSVVGLSEQYF

j_call: TRBJ2-7
d_call: TRBD2
v_call: TRBV9
clone_size: -
cdr3_length: 14
cdr3_nt: TGTGCCAGCAGCGTAAGCTCTAGCGGCTACGAGCAGTACTTC
cdr3_aa: CASSVSSSGYEQYF

j_call: TRBJ1-6
d_call: -
v_call: TRBV12-3/TRBV12-4
clone_size: few
cdr3_length: 15
cdr3_nt: TGTGCCAGCAGAAAAGGGGGGGTGCATAATTCACCCCTCCACTTT
cdr3_aa: CASRKGGVHNSPLHF

j_call: TRBJ2-2
d_call: -
v_call: TRBV12-5
clone_size: few
cdr3_length: 15
cdr3_nt: TGTGCTAGTGGTTTCGGGACGGAGAACACCGGGGAGCTGTTTTTT
cdr3_aa: CASGFGTENTGELFF

j_call: TRBJ1-3
d_call: -
v_call: TRBV12-3/TRBV12-4
clone_size: many
cdr3_length: 13
cdr3_nt: TGTGCCAGCAGTGGAACTCTGGGAAATTCCATATATTTT
cdr3_aa: CASSGTLGNSIYF

j_call: TRBJ1-2
d_call: TRBD1
v_call: TRBV18
clone_size: few
cdr3_length: 14
cdr3_nt: TGTGCCAGCTCACCACAGGGACAGCTAAGAGGCTACACCTTC
cdr3_aa: CASSPQGQLRGYTF

j_call: TRBJ1-3
d_call: TRBD1
v_call: TRBV6-1
clone_size: -
cdr3_length: 16
cdr3_nt: TGTGCCAGCAGACCGAGGACAGGGGACTCTGGAAACACCATATATTTT
cdr3_aa: CASRPRTGDSGNTIYF

j_call: TRBJ2-2
d_call: TRBD1
v_call: TRBV7-2
clone_size: -
cdr3_length: 15
cdr3_nt: TGTGCCAGCAGCGTATGGACAGGGAATACCGGGGAGCTGTTTTTT
cdr3_aa: CASSVWTGNTGELFF

j_call: TRBJ2-5
d_call: -
v_call: TRBV2
clone_size: -
cdr3_length: 14
cdr3_nt: TGTGCCAGCAGTGAAGCCGGACCTAAAGAGACCCAGTACTTC
cdr3_aa: CASSEAGPKETQYF

j_call: TRBJ2-5
d_call: TRBD1
v_call: TRBV29-1
clone_size: many
cdr3_length: 15
cdr3_nt: TGCAGCGTTGTCCCTGACAGGGGCCAGCAAGAGACCCAGTACTTC
cdr3_aa: CSVVPDRGQQETQYF

j_call: TRBJ2-5
d_call: TRBD2
v_call: TRBV5-6
clone_size: -
cdr3_length: 17
cdr3_nt: TGTGCCAGCAGCGATCGGGGTAGCGGGGGACCCCAAGAGACCCAGTACTTC
cdr3_aa: CASSDRGSGGPQETQYF

j_call: TRBJ2-3
d_call: -
v_call: TRBV6-4
clone_size: -
cdr3_length: 14
cdr3_nt: TGTGCCAGCAGTGACTCCGAGGGCGCAGATACGCAGTATTTT
cdr3_aa: CASSDSEGADTQYF

j_call: TRBJ1-2
d_call: -
v_call: TRBV12-3/TRBV12-4
clone_size: -
cdr3_length: 13
cdr3_nt: TGTGCCAGCAGACGGGGAGAGGGCTATGGCTACACCTTC
cdr3_aa: CASRRGEGYGYTF

j_call: TRBJ2-7
d_call: -
v_call: TRBV14
clone_size: -
cdr3_length: 14
cdr3_nt: TGTGCCAGCACTTCGACGGGAGCCCTGGGGGAGCAGTACTTC
cdr3_aa: CASTSTGALGEQYF

j_call: TRBJ2-7
d_call: -
v_call: TRBV18
clone_size: few
cdr3_length: 13
cdr3_nt: TGTGCCAGCCAAGGATCAGGAGCCCACGAGCAGTACTTC
cdr3_aa: CASQGSGAHEQYF

j_call: TRBJ2-1
d_call: -
v_call: TRBV6-5
clone_size: many
cdr3_length: 15
cdr3_nt: TGTGCCAGCAGTTACGGGGCGGCCGAGTACAATGAGCAGTTCTTC
cdr3_aa: CASSYGAAEYNEQFF

j_call: TRBJ2-7
d_call: -
v_call: TRBV29-1
clone_size: few
cdr3_length: 13
cdr3_nt: TGCAGCGGGGGAGAGGACACGGCCTACGAGCAGTACTTC
cdr3_aa: CSGGEDTAYEQYF

j_call: TRBJ2-1
d_call: -
v_call: TRBV28
clone_size: -
cdr3_length: 15
cdr3_nt: TGTGCCAGCAGTTCAAACGGACCTTCCTACAATGAGCAGTTCTTC
cdr3_aa: CASSSNGPSYNEQFF

j_call: TRBJ2-7
d_call: TRBD1
v_call: TRBV3-1
clone_size: few
cdr3_length: 15
cdr3_nt: TGTGCCAGCAGCCAACTAAGGGACAGGGGCTACGAGCAGTACTTC
cdr3_aa: CASSQLRDRGYEQYF

j_call: TRBJ2-3
d_call: -
v_call: TRBV12-5
clone_size: -
cdr3_length: 13
cdr3_nt: TGTGCTAGTGCCGAGATCTCACCAGATACGCAGTATTTT
cdr3_aa: CASAEISPDTQYF

j_call: TRBJ2-7
d_call: -
v_call: TRBV7-8
clone_size: many
cdr3_length: 13
cdr3_nt: TGTGCCAGCATTTCTAAGTACTCCTACGAGCAGTACTTC
cdr3_aa: CASISKYSYEQYF

j_call: TRBJ2-1
d_call: -
v_call: TRBV15
clone_size: -
cdr3_length: 13
cdr3_nt: TGTGCCACCAGCAGAGATCTGTCCAATGAGCAGTTCTTC
cdr3_aa: CATSRDLSNEQFF

j_call: TRBJ2-3
d_call: TRBD2
v_call: TRBV7-2
clone_size: -
cdr3_length: 15
cdr3_nt: TGTGCCAGCAGCAGGACTAGTCAAGAGTGGGATACGCAGTATTTT
cdr3_aa: CASSRTSQEWDTQYF

j_call: TRBJ2-1
d_call: TRBD1
v_call: TRBV20-1
clone_size: few
cdr3_length: 14
cdr3_nt: TGCAGTGCCCCCGACAGGGGCCCCTACAATGAGCAGTTCTTC
cdr3_aa: CSAPDRGPYNEQFF

j_call: TRBJ2-7
d_call: -
v_call: TRBV6-5
clone_size: -
cdr3_length: 15
cdr3_nt: TGTGCCAGCAGTTATAGCCTGGACAGTACCTACGAGCAGTACTTC
cdr3_aa: CASSYSLDSTYEQYF

j_call: TRBJ1-2
d_call: -
v_call: TRBV3-1
clone_size: many
cdr3_length: 13
cdr3_nt: TGTGCCAGCAGCGAGATAAGTAACTATGGCTACACCTTC
cdr3_aa: CASSEISNYGYTF

j_call: TRBJ2-6
d_call: -
v_call: TRBV3-1
clone_size: few
cdr3_length: 15
cdr3_nt: TGTGCCACCAAGTTGGCGTCGAATCGGGCCAACGTCCTGACTTTC
cdr3_aa: CATKLASNRANVLTF

j_call: TRBJ2-1
d_call: -
v_call: TRBV5-1
clone_size: few
cdr3_length: 12
cdr3_nt: TGCGCCAGCAGGGAATCCTACAATGAGCAGTTCTTC
cdr3_aa: CASRESYNEQFF

j_call: TRBJ2-3
d_call: TRBD2
v_call: TRBV7-2
clone_size: -
cdr3_length: 16
cdr3_nt: TGTGCCAGCAGCTTAGTCAGCGGGGGGGCTAGAGATACGCAGTATTTT
cdr3_aa: CASSLVSGGARDTQYF

j_call: TRBJ2-7
d_call: TRBD2
v_call: TRBV4-2
clone_size: few
cdr3_length: 18
cdr3_nt: TGTGCCAGCAGTCTGAAACTTGGGACTAGCGGGGGGGGATACGAGCAGTACTTC
cdr3_aa: CASSLKLGTSGGGYEQYF

j_call: TRBJ2-3
d_call: TRBD2
v_call: TRBV20-1
clone_size: few
cdr3_length: 15
cdr3_nt: TGCAGTGTAGTAGCGGGGGGCCATAGCACAGATACGCAGTATTTT
cdr3_aa: CSVVAGGHSTDTQYF

j_call: TRBJ2-1
d_call: TRBD2
v_call: TRBV20-1
clone_size: few
cdr3_length: 17
cdr3_nt: TGCAGTGCTAGAGCGGCGGTAACGGTAGCGGGAGACAATGAGCAGTTCTTC
cdr3_aa: CSARAAVTVAGDNEQFF

j_call: TRBJ2-6
d_call: -
v_call: TRBV4-2
clone_size: few
cdr3_length: 18
cdr3_nt: TGTGCCAGCAGCCAAGGTCCAGGGGGGCCTTCTGGGGCCAACGTCCTGACTTTC
cdr3_aa: CASSQGPGGPSGANVLTF

j_call: TRBJ2-5
d_call: -
v_call: TRBV30
clone_size: -
cdr3_length: 14
cdr3_nt: TGTGCCACTGGACACCAGGGAGTCCAAGAGACCCAGTACTTC
cdr3_aa: CATGHQGVQETQYF

j_call: TRBJ2-2
d_call: -
v_call: TRBV28
clone_size: few
cdr3_length: 14
cdr3_nt: TGTGCCAGCAGCCGATTGGGTTACACCGGGGAGCTGTTTTTT
cdr3_aa: CASSRLGYTGELFF

j_call: TRBJ2-7
d_call: TRBD1
v_call: TRBV15
clone_size: -
cdr3_length: 16
cdr3_nt: TGTGCCACCAGCAGAGATGAGGGGGCTCACTCCTACGAGCAGTACTTC
cdr3_aa: CATSRDEGAHSYEQYF